This T cell receptor beta chain came from a study of CD8 T cells in Susac syndrome (dated by TCRdb to the late 2010s). As for the study more broadly: Repertoire sequencing was used to test whether CD8+ T cell activation and differentiation in Susac syndrome was antigen driven. CD8+ T cell repertoire clonality was compared between about a dozen healthy donors, roughly 14 Susac syndrome patients and around 15 multiple sclerosis patients.

Findings and caveats that apply to the study as a whole: The TCR sequencing and HLA analysis was acknowledged to have included a relatively small number of individuals.

To note about this clonotype: Its specific antigen is unknown. No base qualities exist here, and no much larger clone lies one base off it.

High-throughput TCR beta sequencing profiled peripheral blood CD8+ and CD4+ T cells from healthy donors, Susac syndrome patients and multiple sclerosis patients. The healthy donors served as controls matched for age and sex. Bulk CD8+ and CD4+ T cells were purified magnetically by negative isolation, whereas CD8+ TEMRA cells were enriched by FACS. Blood was collected in EDTA tubes and processed within 24 hours, with PBMCs isolated through density gradient centrifugation. PBMCs intended for TCR sequencing were cryopreserved in liquid nitrogen and thawed later in a water bath at 37 degrees C. The sorted or isolated CD4+, CD8+ and CD8+ TEMRA cells reached a purity of at least 90%. V is reduced by 5 bases and J by 11 bases, leaving a spacing of 16 bases between them. From the cysteine up to the phenylalanine, the CDR3 has a length of 12 residues. Only the CDR3 portion is preserved as DNA: 36 bases, with reading frame beginning at the first base. The germline V gene (reference sequence) gives CDR1 as SEHNR and CDR2 as FQNEAQ.

RNA was extracted with the RNeasy kit and roughly 0.45 to 1 ug was reverse transcribed using random hexamers. The immunoSEQ multiplex PCR assay, covering 54 Vbeta and 13 Jbeta segments, was used to amplify TCR beta CDR3 regions. PCR amplification bias was corrected by using a synthetic template baseline for primer optimization and computational correction. The paper's data handling went like this. Reads were annotated to V, D and J genes according to IMGT and were analyzed with immunoSEQ Analyzer, with only productive sequences retained. Clonality was computed as one minus Shannon entropy normalized by log2 of the number of productive unique sequences. For each patient and control, public and private clones were evaluated within the 100 most prevalent clones. Susac-specific clones were defined as absent from healthy and MS cohorts, 1052 published viral clones and other ImmuneACCESS disease sequences. TCRdb reanalyzed the raw reads on its own, using fastp at Q25 for trimming and MiXCR for clone calling, and kept in-frame beta chains. Every CDR3 protein is listed once, alongside the most common genes and DNA of its rows. TCRdb's processing, not the study's, gives the V and J calls here. The sample table records 130,000 to 150,000 distinct CDR3 sequences; roughly 94% of these occur just once. The ten largest clones take up approximately 0.3% of the sample.

Source material: CD8+ T cells from PBMCs. The TCR sequence derives from a human donor in good health. Here the chain combines TRBV7-9 and TRBJ2-7; the D gene cannot be resolved beyond TRBD1 or TRBD2, each matching 5 bases. The DNA sequence is TGTGCCAGCAGCCAAACCGGGACGATCAAGTACTTC. Its translation is CASSQTGTIKYF.